Listed below are T cell receptor beta chains from one sample, sequenced in a study of blood T cell repertoires in COVID-19. Sequencing used immunoSEQ multiplex PCR; TCRdb keeps in-frame clones, though not all of them. The sample yields about 24,000 clones, 72% seen once. Sequencing input: peripheral blood. These receptors were obtained from a woman older than 75 with acute or convalescent COVID-19. CDR3s include the opening cysteine and the closing phenylalanine or tryptophan. A D gene is named only where the DNA matches it firmly. A row's size may be missing; if present it is once, few, many or a size class.

NA	NA	TRBV5-4	TRBJ2-2	TGTGCCAGCAGCTTAACAGAATCGGCCGGGGAGCTGTTTTTT	CASSLTESAGELFF
TRBD1	NA	TRBV4-3	TRBJ1-2	TGCGCCAGCAGCCACAAGTTGGGGACAGATAACTATGGCTACACCTTC	CASSHKLGTDNYGYTF
TRBD1	NA	TRBV7-2	TRBJ1-2	TGTGCCAGCAGCAAGGACAGGGCGACTAACTATGGCTACACCTTC	CASSKDRATNYGYTF
TRBD2	NA	TRBV18	TRBJ2-3	TGTGCCAGCTCACCACCTGGGGCTAGCGGGGGGGCAGTGGGAGATACGCAGTATTTT	CASSPPGASGGAVGDTQYF
NA	NA	TRBV12-3/TRBV12-4	TRBJ1-4	TGTGCCAGCAGCCCAGGCCTTAGAGAAAAACTGTTTTTT	CASSPGLREKLFF
NA	NA	TRBV25-1	TRBJ2-3	TGTGCCAGCATGAGTCGGGGGAGCACAGATACGCAGTATTTT	CASMSRGSTDTQYF
NA	once	TRBV27	TRBJ2-3	TGTGCCAGCAGATCGGACACCCTGTGGGATACGCAGTATTTT	CASRSDTLWDTQYF
TRBD1	NA	TRBV7-8	TRBJ1-5	TGTGCCAGCAGCTCCTACAGGGGCGGAGGACAGCCCCAGCATTTT	CASSSYRGGGQPQHF
TRBD1	NA	TRBV7-2	TRBJ2-7	TGTGCCAGCAGCTTTCCAGGGGGCCATTACGAGCAGTACTTC	CASSFPGGHYEQYF
NA	NA	TRBV3-1/TRBV3-2	TRBJ2-7	TGTGCCAGCAGTCCCAGGTGGGGGGGCAAGGACGAGCAGTACTTC	CASSPRWGGKDEQYF
NA	NA	TRBV5-4	TRBJ1-1	TGTGCCAGCAGCTCTCAGGGAAGAGCTTTCTTT	CASSSQGRAFF
NA	NA	TRBV2	TRBJ1-4	TGTGCCAGCAGTAGCTTCACCATGGCAGGGTGGAAACTGTTTTTT	CASSSFTMAGWKLFF
NA	once	TRBV20-1	TRBJ1-6	TGCAGTGCTAGTCGGGATTATAATTCACCCCTCCACTTT	CSASRDYNSPLHF
NA	many	TRBV6-2/TRBV6-3	TRBJ2-7	TGTGCCAGCAGCCACACAGGGCGCTCCTACGAGCAGTACTTC	CASSHTGRSYEQYF
NA	many	TRBV4-3	TRBJ1-2	TGCGCCAGCAGCCAAGATCTTGGAGGAAACTATGGCTACACCTTC	CASSQDLGGNYGYTF
NA	NA	TRBV6-5	TRBJ2-3	TGTGCCAGCGGAGGGGCCACAGATACGCAGTATTTT	CASGGATDTQYF
NA	NA	TRBV3-1/TRBV3-2	TRBJ1-2	TGTGCCAGCAGCCAAGATCCCGCAGGGTGGAACTATGGCTACACCTTC	CASSQDPAGWNYGYTF
NA	few	TRBV12-2	TRBJ1-2	TGTGCAAGTCGCTTACGGACAGGGAACTATGGCTACACCTTC	CASRLRTGNYGYTF
TRBD1	NA	TRBV7-7	TRBJ2-1	TGTGCTAGCAGCGTGGACAGGGAGGATGAGCAGTTCTTC	CASSVDREDEQFF
NA	NA	TRBV19	TRBJ2-2	TGTGCCAGTAGTATAGGAGGGAACACCGGGGAGCTGTTTTTT	CASSIGGNTGELFF
TRBD1	few	TRBV30	TRBJ1-5	TGTGCCTGGAGTGGTGGACAGGGTATTGGCAATCAGCCCCAGCATTTT	CAWSGGQGIGNQPQHF
TRBD2	NA	TRBV2	TRBJ2-1	TGTGCCAGCAGTGAGAAGCGGGGGGGGCTTGAGCAGTTCTTC	CASSEKRGGLEQFF
NA	NA	TRBV2	TRBJ1-2	TGTGCCAGCAGGGAACAGGGATGGGATGGCTACACCTTC	CASREQGWDGYTF
TRBD2	once	TRBV5-5	TRBJ2-7	TGTGCCAGCAGCCCTACCGGGACTAGCTCCCTTCAGCAGTACTTC	CASSPTGTSSLQQYF
TRBD2	NA	TRBV5-1	TRBJ2-5	TGCGCCAGCAGCTTACACTTAAGCGGGGGGACACAAGAGACCCAGTACTTC	CASSLHLSGGTQETQYF
TRBD2	NA	TRBV2	TRBJ2-5	TGTGCCAGCAGTGAGCCTAGCGGGAGTCGAGAGACCCAGTACTTC	CASSEPSGSRETQYF
NA	NA	TRBV5-1	TRBJ2-5	TGCGCCAGCAGCTTGGGGGTGACACCTAATCCTCAAGAGACCCAGTACTTC	CASSLGVTPNPQETQYF
TRBD1	NA	TRBV23-1	TRBJ2-7	TGCGCCAGCATCGTTCGGGACAGGGGGTCCTACGAGCAGTACTTC	CASIVRDRGSYEQYF
NA	NA	TRBV3-1/TRBV3-2	TRBJ2-7	TGTGCCAGCAGCGGTCCGGCGCGGTACGAGCAGTACTTC	CASSGPARYEQYF
NA	NA	TRBV7-6	TRBJ2-6	TGTGCCAGCAGCTTAGGGGGGCAGTCACCTAGCTCTGGGGCCAACGTCCTGACTTTC	CASSLGGQSPSSGANVLTF
NA	once	TRBV5-5	TRBJ1-1	TGTGCCAGCAGCTCCCTAGGGGGTAACACTGAAGCTTTCTTT	CASSSLGGNTEAFF
TRBD1	NA	TRBV7-8	TRBJ1-5	TGTGCCAGCAGCTTAATGGGACAGGGAAATCAGCCCCAGCATTTT	CASSLMGQGNQPQHF
NA	NA	TRBV7-8	TRBJ1-5	TGTGCCAGCAGCCCAAACAGTGGGGGCGCGGGGGGCAATCAGCCCCAGCATTTT	CASSPNSGGAGGNQPQHF
TRBD1	few	TRBV4-1	TRBJ1-2	TGCGCCAGCAGCCATGACAGGGATGACTACACCTTC	CASSHDRDDYTF
NA	NA	TRBV5-5	TRBJ2-7	TGTGCCAGCAGTATGTTGTCCTACGAGCAGTACTTC	CASSMLSYEQYF
NA	NA	TRBV12-3/TRBV12-4	TRBJ1-1	TGTGCCAGCAGTTGGAGCGGCGCTGAAGCTTTCTTT	CASSWSGAEAFF
NA	NA	TRBV24-1	TRBJ2-1	TGTGCCACCAGTGATTCTCTCGGCGAGAGGTACAATGAGCAGTTCTTC	CATSDSLGERYNEQFF
TRBD1	few	TRBV3-1/TRBV3-2	TRBJ1-5	TGTGCCAGCAGCCCCCGGACAGGGTGGCAGCCCCAGCATTTT	CASSPRTGWQPQHF
NA	NA	TRBV7-8	TRBJ2-3	TGTGCCAGCAAGGTCTTAGCGAGAGGGATTCTTACAGATACGCAGTATTTT	CASKVLARGILTDTQYF
TRBD2	NA	TRBV5-1	TRBJ2-2	TGCGCCAGCAGCATACAGCGGGAGCTCACCGGGGAGCTGTTTTTT	CASSIQRELTGELFF
NA	NA	TRBV11-2	TRBJ2-5	TGTGCCAGCAGCTTAGGGACGGGCGGGGGCCCTCAAGAGACCCAGTACTTC	CASSLGTGGGPQETQYF